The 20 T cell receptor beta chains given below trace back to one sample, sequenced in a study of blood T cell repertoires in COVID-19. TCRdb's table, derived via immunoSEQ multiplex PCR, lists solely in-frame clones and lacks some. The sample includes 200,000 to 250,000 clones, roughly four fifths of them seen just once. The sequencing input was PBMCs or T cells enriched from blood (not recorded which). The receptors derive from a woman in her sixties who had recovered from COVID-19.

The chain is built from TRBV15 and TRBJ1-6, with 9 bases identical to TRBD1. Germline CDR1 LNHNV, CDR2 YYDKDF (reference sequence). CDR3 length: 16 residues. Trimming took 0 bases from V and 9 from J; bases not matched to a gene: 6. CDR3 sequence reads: CATSRDPTGGGSPLHF. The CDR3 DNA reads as TGTGCCACCAGCAGAGATCCGACAGGGGGAGGTTCACCCCTCCACTTT. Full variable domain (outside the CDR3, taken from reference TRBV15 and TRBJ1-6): DAMVIQNPRYQVTQFGKPVTLSCSQTLNHNVMYWYQQKSSQAPKLLFHYYDKDFNNEADTPDNFQSRRPNTSFCFLDIRSPGLGDTAMYLCATSRDPTGGGSPLHFGNGTRLTVT.

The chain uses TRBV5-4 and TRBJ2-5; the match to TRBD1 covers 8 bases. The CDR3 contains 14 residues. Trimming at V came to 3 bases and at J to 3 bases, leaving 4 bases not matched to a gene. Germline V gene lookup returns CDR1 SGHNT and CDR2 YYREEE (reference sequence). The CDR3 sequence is CASSSLTGEETQYF. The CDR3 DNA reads TGTGCCAGCAGCTCGTTGACAGGGGAAGAGACCCAGTACTTC.

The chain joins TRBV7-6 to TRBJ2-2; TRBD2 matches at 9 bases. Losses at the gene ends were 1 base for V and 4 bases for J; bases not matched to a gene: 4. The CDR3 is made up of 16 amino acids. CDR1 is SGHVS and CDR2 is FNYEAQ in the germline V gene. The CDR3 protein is CASSLDGSGSTGELFF. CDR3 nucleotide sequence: TGTGCCAGCAGCTTAGATGGTAGCGGGAGCACCGGGGAGCTGTTTTTT.

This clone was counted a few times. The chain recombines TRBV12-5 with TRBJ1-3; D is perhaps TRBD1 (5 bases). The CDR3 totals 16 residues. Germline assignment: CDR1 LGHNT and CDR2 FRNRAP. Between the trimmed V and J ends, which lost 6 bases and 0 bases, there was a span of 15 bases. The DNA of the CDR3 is TGTGCTAGTGGGGATTGGCGGGACCACTCTGGAAACACCATATATTTT. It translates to CASGDWRDHSGNTIYF.

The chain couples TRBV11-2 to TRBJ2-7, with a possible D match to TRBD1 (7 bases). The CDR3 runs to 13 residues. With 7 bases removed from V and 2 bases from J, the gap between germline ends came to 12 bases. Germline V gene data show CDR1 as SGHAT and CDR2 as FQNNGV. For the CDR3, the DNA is TGTGCCAGCAACCGGAGGGGGCCCTACGAGCAGTACTTC. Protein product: CASNRRGPYEQYF. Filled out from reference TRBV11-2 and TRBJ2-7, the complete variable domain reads EAGVAQSPRYKIIEKRQSVAFWCNPISGHATLYWYQQILGQGPKLLIQFQNNGVVDDSQLPKDRFSAERLKGVDSTLKIQPAKLEDSAVYLCASNRRGPYEQYFGPGTRLTVT.

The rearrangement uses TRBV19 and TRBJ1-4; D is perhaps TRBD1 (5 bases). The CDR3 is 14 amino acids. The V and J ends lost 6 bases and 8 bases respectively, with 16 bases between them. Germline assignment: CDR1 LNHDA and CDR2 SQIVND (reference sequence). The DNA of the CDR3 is TGTGCCAGTAGCCAGGACGGCGGGGGAGAAAAACTGTTTTTT. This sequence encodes CASSQDGGGEKLFF.

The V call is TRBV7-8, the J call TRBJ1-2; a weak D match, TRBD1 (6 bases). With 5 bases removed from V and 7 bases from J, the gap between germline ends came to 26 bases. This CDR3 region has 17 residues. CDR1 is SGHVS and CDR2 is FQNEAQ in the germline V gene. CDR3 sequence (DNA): TGTGCCAGCAGCCACGATATAGCCTACACAGGGAAAAGTGGCTACACCTTC. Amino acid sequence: CASSHDIAYTGKSGYTF.

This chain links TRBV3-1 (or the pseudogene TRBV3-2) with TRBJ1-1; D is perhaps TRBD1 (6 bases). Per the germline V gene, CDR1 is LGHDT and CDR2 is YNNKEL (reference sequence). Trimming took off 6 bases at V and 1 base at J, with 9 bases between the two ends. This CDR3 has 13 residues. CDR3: CASRLTGNTEAFF. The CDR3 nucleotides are TGTGCCAGCAGACTGACAGGGAACACTGAAGCTTTCTTT.

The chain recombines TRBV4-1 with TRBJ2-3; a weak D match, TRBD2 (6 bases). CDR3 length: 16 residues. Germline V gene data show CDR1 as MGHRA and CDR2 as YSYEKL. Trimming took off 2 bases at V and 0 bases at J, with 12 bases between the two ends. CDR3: CASSQKPSESTDTQYF. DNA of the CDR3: TGCGCCAGCAGCCAAAAACCTAGCGAGAGCACAGATACGCAGTATTTT.

CDR3 nucleotide sequence: TGTGCCAGCAGCCCCCGGACAGGGTCGAATTCACCCCTCCACTTT. Its translation: CASSPRTGSNSPLHF. The J gene is TRBJ1-6, the V gene TRBV3-1 (or the pseudogene TRBV3-2); TRBD1 matches at 8 bases. V lost 4 bases, J lost 7 bases, and 6 bases stayed unmatched. Germline CDR1 is LGHDT and CDR2 is YNNKEL (reference sequence). This CDR3 is built from 15 residues.

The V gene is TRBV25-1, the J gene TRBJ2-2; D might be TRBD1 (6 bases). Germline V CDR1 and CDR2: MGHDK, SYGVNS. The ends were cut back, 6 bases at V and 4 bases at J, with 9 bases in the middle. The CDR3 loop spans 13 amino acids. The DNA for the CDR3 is TGTGCCAGCAGAACAGGGCCCACCGGGGAGCTGTTTTTT. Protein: CASRTGPTGELFF.

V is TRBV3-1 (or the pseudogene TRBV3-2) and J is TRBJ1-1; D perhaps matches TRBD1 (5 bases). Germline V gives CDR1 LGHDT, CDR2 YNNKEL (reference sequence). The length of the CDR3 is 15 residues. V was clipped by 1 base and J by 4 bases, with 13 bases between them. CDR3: CASSQGGVSGTEAFF. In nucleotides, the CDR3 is TGTGCCAGCAGCCAAGGGGGGGTAAGTGGCACTGAAGCTTTCTTT.

CDR3 amino acids: CASSLGTGSTEAFF. The DNA for the CDR3 is TGTGCCAGCAGCTTGGGGACAGGGTCGACTGAAGCTTTCTTT. The chain carries TRBV7-2 and TRBJ1-1, with TRBD1 matching 9 bases. Germline V gene lookup returns CDR1 SGHTA and CDR2 FQGNSA. This CDR3 contains 14 residues. Unmatched junction bases numbered 4, after V lost 3 bases and J lost 5 bases.

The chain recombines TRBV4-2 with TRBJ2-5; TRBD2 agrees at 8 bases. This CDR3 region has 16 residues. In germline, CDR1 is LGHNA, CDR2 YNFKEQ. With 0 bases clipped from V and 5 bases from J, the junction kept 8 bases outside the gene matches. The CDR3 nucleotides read TGTGCCAGCAGCCAAGATACGGGGGGGCCGTGGGAGACCCAGTACTTC. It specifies CASSQDTGGPWETQYF.

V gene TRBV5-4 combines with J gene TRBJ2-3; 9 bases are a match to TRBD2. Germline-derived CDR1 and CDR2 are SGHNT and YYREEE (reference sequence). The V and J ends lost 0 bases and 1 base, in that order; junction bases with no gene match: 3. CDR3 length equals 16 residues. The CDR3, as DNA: TGTGCCAGCAGCTTGGGGGCTAGCGGGGGCACAGATACGCAGTATTTT. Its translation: CASSLGASGGTDTQYF.

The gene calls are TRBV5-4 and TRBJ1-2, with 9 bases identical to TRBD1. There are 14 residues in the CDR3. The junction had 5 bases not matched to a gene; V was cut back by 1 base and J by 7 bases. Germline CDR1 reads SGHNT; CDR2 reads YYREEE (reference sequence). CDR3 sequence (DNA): TGTGCCAGCAGCTTGACAGGGGGCGCATTTGGCTACACCTTC. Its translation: CASSLTGGAFGYTF. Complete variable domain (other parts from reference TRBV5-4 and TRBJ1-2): ETGVTQSPTHLIKTRGQQVTLRCSSQSGHNTVSWYQQALGQGPQFIFQYYREEENGRGNFPPRFSGLQFPNYSSELNVNALELDDSALYLCASSLTGGAFGYTFGSGTRLTVV.

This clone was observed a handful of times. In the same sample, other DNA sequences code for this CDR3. CDR3 bases: TGTGCCAGCAGCCCGGACAGGGCGGGTTCACCCCTCCACTTT. It is translated as CASSPDRAGSPLHF. The V and J genes are TRBV27 and TRBJ1-6; TRBD1 matches at 8 bases. This CDR3 spans 14 amino acids. After removal of 6 bases from V and 9 bases from J, the junction contained 7 bases not matched to a gene. Germline V gene lookup returns CDR1 MNHEY and CDR2 SMNVEV (reference sequence).

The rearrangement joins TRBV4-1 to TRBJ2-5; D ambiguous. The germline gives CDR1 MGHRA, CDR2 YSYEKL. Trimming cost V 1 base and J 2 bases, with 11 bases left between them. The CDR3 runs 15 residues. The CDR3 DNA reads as TGCGCCAGCAGCCAAGGAAGCCGCTCACAAGAGACCCAGTACTTC. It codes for CASSQGSRSQETQYF.

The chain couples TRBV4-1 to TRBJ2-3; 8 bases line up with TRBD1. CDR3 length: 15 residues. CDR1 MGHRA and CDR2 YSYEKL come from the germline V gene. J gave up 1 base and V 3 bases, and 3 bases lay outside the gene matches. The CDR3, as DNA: TGCGCCAGCAGCCAGAGGACAGGGCGCACAGATACGCAGTATTTT. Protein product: CASSQRTGRTDTQYF.

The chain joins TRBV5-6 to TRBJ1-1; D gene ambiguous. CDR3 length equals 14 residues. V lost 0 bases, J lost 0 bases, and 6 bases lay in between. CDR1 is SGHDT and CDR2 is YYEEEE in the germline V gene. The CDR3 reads CASSLVVVNTEAFF. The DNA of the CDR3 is TGTGCCAGCAGCTTGGTTGTAGTGAACACTGAAGCTTTCTTT.